One and the same sample provided the 16 T cell receptor beta chains below, sequenced in a study of blood T cell repertoires in COVID-19. Method: immunoSEQ multiplex PCR; TCRdb's copy keeps in-frame clones and lacks some. The table has 40,000 to 50,000 clones, approximately 90% seen once; the top ten hold just over 5%. What was sequenced was peripheral blood. The receptor set was obtained from a man aged 65 to 85 with acute or convalescent COVID-19.

This clone was seen a handful of times. The rearrangement uses TRBV23-1 and TRBJ2-4, with a weak D call TRBD2 (5 bases). TRBV23-1 is annotated as an ORF whose role is uncertain. Trimming stripped 10 bases from V and 0 bases from J, with 19 bases between. The CDR3 is 16 amino acids. DNA for the CDR3: TGCGCCACCCCCCGGGGTGGTCTTCTAGCCAAAAACATTCAGTACTTC. As protein: CATPRGGLLAKNIQYF.

This chain links TRBV19 with TRBJ1-2, with D hard to call. Looked up from germline, CDR1 is LNHDA and CDR2 is SQIVND (reference sequence). Trimming cost V 6 bases and J 1 base, with 15 bases left between them. This CDR3 contains 15 residues. In nucleotides, the CDR3 is TGTGCCAGTAGCCTAGGCCTCGGTATTAACTATGGCTACACCTTC. Translation gives CASSLGLGINYGYTF.

The chain employs TRBV12-3 or TRBV12-4 and TRBJ2-3; D gene unclear. V was trimmed by 6 bases and J by 4 bases, leaving 5 bases between them. The CDR3 is 11 residues long. CDR3 coding DNA: TGTGCCAGCAGCCAATCAGATACGCAGTATTTT. As protein: CASSQSDTQYF.

This chain uses TRBV9 with TRBJ2-5, with 13 bases lining up with TRBD2. Unmatched junction bases numbered 5, after V lost 2 bases and J lost 4 bases. Germline V gene sequence: CDR1 SGDLS, CDR2 YYNGEE. This CDR3 has 16 amino acids. The CDR3 nucleotides read TGTGCCAGCAGCGTCGCTGGACTAGCGGGGGTAGAGACCCAGTACTTC. Translating gives CASSVAGLAGVETQYF.

The V gene is TRBV7-3, the J gene TRBJ2-3; 7 bases are shared with TRBD2. V was pared by 1 base and J by 4 bases, with 5 bases of the junction left unmatched. CDR1 and CDR2 from the germline V gene are SGHTA and FQGTGA. The CDR3 consists of 15 residues. The CDR3 DNA reads TGTGCCAGCAGCTTAAAAGGGAGGGCGGCAGATACGCAGTATTTT. The encoded protein is CASSLKGRAADTQYF.

The chain employs TRBV19 and TRBJ1-1; no definite D call. V lost 0 bases and J 4 bases, leaving 12 bases between the germline ends. CDR1 and CDR2 from the germline V gene are LNHDA and SQIVND (reference sequence). This CDR3 contains 15 residues. CDR3 sequence reads: CASSIDAGSSTEAFF. The CDR3 DNA sequence: TGTGCCAGTAGTATAGACGCGGGCTCAAGCACTGAAGCTTTCTTT.

CDR3 loop: CSVLRVDYGYTF. The CDR3 coding sequence is TGCAGCGTTTTGAGGGTGGACTATGGCTACACCTTC. This chain joins TRBV29-1 and TRBJ1-2; unclear D gene. Germline assignment: CDR1 SQVTM and CDR2 ANQGSEA. The CDR3 covers 12 residues. The V and J ends lost 5 bases and 3 bases respectively, with 10 bases between them.

V and J are TRBV4-3 and TRBJ2-5; possibly TRBD1 for D (6 bases). Germline values: CDR1 LGHNA, CDR2 YSLEER. There are 15 residues in the CDR3. Trimming removed 4 bases at V and 5 bases at J, with 17 bases between. The CDR3 protein is CASSRHVGGAETQYF. CDR3 DNA: TGCGCCAGCAGCCGACATGTAGGGGGTGCGGAGACCCAGTACTTC.

The rearrangement uses TRBV10-3 and TRBJ2-7; weak D call: TRBD2 (6 bases). This CDR3 contains 15 residues. V was trimmed by 0 bases and J by 6 bases, leaving 15 bases between them. Per germline, CDR1 ENHRY and CDR2 SYGVKD. The DNA of the CDR3 is TGTGCCATCAGTGAGTCTACAGGAGGGTCTCCCGAGCAGTACTTC. Amino acid sequence: CAISESTGGSPEQYF.

Here the CDR3 DNA reads TGTGCCAGTAGTATGCGGGGAGAACAGCCCCAGCATTTT. Protein sequence: CASSMRGEQPQHF. The rearrangement joins TRBV19 to TRBJ1-5, with unresolved D. V lost 3 bases and J 7 bases, leaving 10 bases between the germline ends. In germline, CDR1 is LNHDA, CDR2 SQIVND (reference sequence). The CDR3 runs to 13 residues. The full variable domain, rest sourced from reference TRBV19 and TRBJ1-5, is DGGITQSPKYLFRKEGQNVTLSCEQNLNHDAMYWYRQDPGQGLRLIYYSQIVNDFQKGDIAEGYSVSREKKESFPLTVTSAQKNPTAFYLCASSMRGEQPQHFGDGTRLSIL.

This clone was counted a single time. The chain has TRBV7-9 and TRBJ1-6; D might be TRBD1 (5 bases). The CDR3 is made up of 13 amino acids. V was cut by 4 bases and J by 11 bases, with 12 bases left in between. CDR1 is SEHNR and CDR2 is FQNEAQ in the germline V gene (reference sequence). Written as DNA, the CDR3 is TGTGCCAGCAGCTCCCCCGGGGGAACACCCCTCCACTTT. Translating it yields CASSSPGGTPLHF.

The V and J genes are TRBV19 and TRBJ2-1, with D unresolved. CDR3 length: 13 residues. V gave up 0 bases and J gave up 7 bases, with 7 bases separating them. Germline V CDR1 and CDR2: LNHDA, SQIVND (reference sequence). The CDR3 protein is CASSIDFGNEQFF. The CDR3 nucleotides are TGTGCCAGTAGTATAGATTTCGGGAATGAGCAGTTCTTC. The full variable domain, completed using reference TRBV19 and TRBJ2-1, is DGGITQSPKYLFRKEGQNVTLSCEQNLNHDAMYWYRQDPGQGLRLIYYSQIVNDFQKGDIAEGYSVSREKKESFPLTVTSAQKNPTAFYLCASSIDFGNEQFFGPGTRLTVL.

The chain is built from TRBV6-1 and TRBJ1-1; tentatively, D is TRBD1 (5 bases). Germline V lookup: CDR1 MNHNS, CDR2 SASEGT. V was trimmed by 1 base and J by 6 bases, leaving 15 bases between them. CDR3 length: 15 residues. For the CDR3, the DNA is TGTGCCAGCAGTGAAGTCGACCCTCAGGGCCCTGAAGCTTTCTTT. This encodes CASSEVDPQGPEAFF.

V and J are TRBV19 and TRBJ2-2, with 10 nucleotides matching TRBD2. This CDR3 has 17 amino acids. Germline lookup yields CDR1 LNHDA and CDR2 SQIVND (reference sequence). Unmatched junction bases numbered 15, after V lost 9 bases and J lost 5 bases. CDR3 sequence: CASHLKAGGPRTGELFF. In DNA, the CDR3 is TGTGCCAGCCACTTAAAAGCGGGGGGGCCGAGGACCGGGGAGCTGTTTTTT.

The table lists this clone with a count of one. The chain is built from TRBV2 and TRBJ1-1, with 7 bases fitting TRBD1. This CDR3 comprises 13 residues. J gave up 1 base and V 5 bases, and 1 base lay outside the gene matches. Germline CDR1 and CDR2: SNHLY and FYNNEI. In DNA form, the CDR3 reads TGTGCCAGCAGTAACAGGGGGAACACTGAAGCTTTCTTT. The encoded protein is CASSNRGNTEAFF.

V usage is TRBV4-2 and J usage is TRBJ1-1; TRBD1 aligns across 10 bases. Per the germline V gene, CDR1 is LGHNA and CDR2 is YNFKEQ. This CDR3 is 16 amino acids long. With V trimmed by 1 base and J by 5 bases, 7 bases remained unmatched. In DNA, the CDR3 is TGTGCCAGCAGCCAAGCTTTGACAGGGGGCCAGACTGAAGCTTTCTTT. It codes for CASSQALTGGQTEAFF.